What follows is one T cell receptor beta chain and its context. Its matching antigen is unknown. At one end the junction does not follow the germline gene, possibly because of a read error. Making TCR beta cDNA involved around 500 ng total RNA and a constant-region primer. Libraries of TCR beta came from three nested multiplex PCR rounds with slightly modified ARM-PCR. Researchers ran the first two PCR rounds for ten to eleven cycles each with TRBV1-TRBV30 forward primers and a C-beta reverse primer. TCRdb re-called the multiplex PCR reads through MiXCR, storing one row per CDR3 protein. In the table there are 90,000 to 110,000 distinct CDR3 sequences, around 83% of which are singletons. Germline assignment: CDR1 SQVTM and CDR2 ANQGSEA. The length of the CDR3 is 12 residues. It was from roughly 20-30 mg of unsorted bulk tissue that RNA and DNA were co-extracted. Subjects presented with primary liver carcinoma managed by surgical resection.

The sample comes from a study of tumor-infiltrating lymphocytes in primary liver carcinoma. Study findings and constraints: Tumor-adjacent and tumor-blood pairs showed less overlap than tumor region pairs. With p = 0.039, the top-250-clone fraction in tumors significantly exceeded that in blood.

This chain joins TRBV29-1 and TRBJ2-7; D gene ambiguous. The specimen sequenced was liver tumor tissue from sampling region 3. Sample subset: tumor region T3, left-lateral pole. The sequence was obtained from a middle-aged man with primary liver carcinoma and hepatitis B virus infection. The DNA of the CDR3 is TGCGGCGTGCGTTGGGGTAATCACGAGCAGTACTTC. Translation: CGVRWGNHEQYF.